A single sample gave rise to the 11 T cell receptor beta chains below, sequenced in a study of control samples from healthy donors and cancer patients. Profiling relied on immunoSEQ multiplex PCR, and the TCRdb table lists in-frame clones only, not all of them. This sample has around 43,000 clones, with around 90% found just once. Sequenced input: blood. The source of these receptors is a woman aged 50 to 60 in good health.

This clone was seen only once. V gene TRBV6-6 combines with J gene TRBJ1-5, with D unclear. The CDR3 length is 15 residues. CDR1 and CDR2 (germline): MNHNY, SVGAGI (reference sequence). Trimming pared 2 bases from V and 1 base from J, leaving 9 bases between. CDR3 sequence (DNA): TGTGCCAGCAGTTACGAGCAGCGGAGCAATCAGCCCCAGCATTTT. This gives the protein CASSYEQRSNQPQHF.

The chain uses TRBV4-2 and TRBJ2-2; 8 bases line up with TRBD2. This CDR3 region has 17 residues. In germline, CDR1 is LGHNA, CDR2 YNFKEQ. The V gene end was trimmed by 2 bases and the J gene end by 7 bases; junction bases not matched to a gene: 12. The CDR3: CASSQTGTRPNGGELFF. DNA for the CDR3: TGTGCCAGCAGCCAAACCGGGACTAGGCCTAATGGCGGGGAGCTGTTTTTT.

This clone was recorded once. The chain employs TRBV7-9 and TRBJ1-2; D not resolved. Deletions cut 3 bases from V and 8 bases from J, with 10 bases between. The CDR3 consists of 12 residues. Germline V lookup: CDR1 SEHNR, CDR2 FQNEAQ (reference sequence). The CDR3 is CASSLDSLGYTF. In DNA form, the CDR3 reads TGTGCCAGCAGCTTGGACTCTCTCGGCTACACCTTC.

The chain recombines TRBV18 with TRBJ2-1; 7 bases map to TRBD2. This CDR3 has 19 residues. The V and J ends lost 0 bases and 0 bases, in that order; junction bases with no gene match: 11. Germline V gene sequence: CDR1 KGHSH, CDR2 LQKENI. For the CDR3, the DNA is TGTGCCAGCTCACCACCGGGGATGACTAGCTCTAGCTCCTACAATGAGCAGTTCTTC. It yields the protein CASSPPGMTSSSSYNEQFF.

The chain uses TRBV6-5 and TRBJ2-1; the D is unclear. Germline CDR1 and CDR2: MNHEY and SVGAGI. The CDR3 runs to 12 residues. Between the trimmed V and J ends, which lost 7 bases and 8 bases, there was a span of 12 bases. The CDR3 region is CASMNPNHEQFF. CDR3 DNA: TGTGCCAGCATGAACCCGAACCATGAGCAGTTCTTC.

Here the CDR3 reads CASSSRRTGTGNTIYF. As DNA, the CDR3 is TGTGCCAGCAGCTCACGTCGGACAGGGACTGGAAACACCATATATTTT. J is TRBJ1-3 and V is TRBV7-2; TRBD1 matches at 8 bases. The V gene end was trimmed by 4 bases and the J gene end by 2 bases; junction bases not matched to a gene: 7. The germline CDR1 and CDR2 sequences are SGHTA and FQGNSA. The CDR3 is made up of 16 amino acids.

This chain links TRBV27 with TRBJ2-5; tentatively, D is TRBD1 (6 bases). Germline CDR1 is MNHEY and CDR2 is SMNVEV (reference sequence). V was trimmed by 4 bases and J by 8 bases, leaving 14 bases between them. The CDR3 runs 13 residues. CDR3 nucleotide sequence: TGTGCCAGCAGTTATCGACAGGACTTTACCCAGTACTTC. It specifies CASSYRQDFTQYF.

In this sample, this clone turned up once. This rearrangement joins TRBV28 to TRBJ1-5; TRBD1 aligns across 7 bases. The germline CDR1 and CDR2 sequences are MDHEN and SYDVKM. The CDR3 runs 18 residues. V was pared by 7 bases and J by 0 bases, with 15 bases of the junction left unmatched. The CDR3 sequence is CASTPFRGRDSSNQPQHF. CDR3 coding DNA: TGTGCCAGCACCCCATTTAGAGGCCGGGACAGTAGCAATCAGCCCCAGCATTTT.

This sequence joins TRBV15 and TRBJ1-1; weak D call: TRBD1 (5 bases). CDR1 is LNHNV and CDR2 is YYDKDF in the germline V gene (reference sequence). Trimming removed 0 bases from V and 1 base from J, with 9 bases in between. CDR3 size: 15 residues. CDR3 residues: CATSRDRGRNTEAFF. The CDR3 DNA reads TGTGCCACCAGCAGAGATCGGGGCCGGAACACTGAAGCTTTCTTT.

The rearrangement uses TRBV6-1 and TRBJ2-3; TRBD1 matches 8 bases. J gave up 7 bases and V 0 bases, and 9 bases lay outside the gene matches. CDR3 length: 16 amino acids. From germline, CDR1 is MNHNS and CDR2 SASEGT. CDR3 coding DNA: TGTGCCAGCAGTGAAGCGTCCTCCAGGGGGCGGAATACGCAGTATTTT. Protein: CASSEASSRGRNTQYF.

The DNA of the CDR3 is TGTGCCAGCAGCATTTCGCCCGACAGGGGGCAGCCCCAGCATTTT. Translated: CASSISPDRGQPQHF. V usage is TRBV9 and J usage is TRBJ1-5, with 9 bases aligning to TRBD1. The CDR3 spans 15 residues. Looked up from germline, CDR1 is SGDLS and CDR2 is YYNGEE. With V trimmed by 4 bases and J by 7 bases, 9 bases remained unmatched.